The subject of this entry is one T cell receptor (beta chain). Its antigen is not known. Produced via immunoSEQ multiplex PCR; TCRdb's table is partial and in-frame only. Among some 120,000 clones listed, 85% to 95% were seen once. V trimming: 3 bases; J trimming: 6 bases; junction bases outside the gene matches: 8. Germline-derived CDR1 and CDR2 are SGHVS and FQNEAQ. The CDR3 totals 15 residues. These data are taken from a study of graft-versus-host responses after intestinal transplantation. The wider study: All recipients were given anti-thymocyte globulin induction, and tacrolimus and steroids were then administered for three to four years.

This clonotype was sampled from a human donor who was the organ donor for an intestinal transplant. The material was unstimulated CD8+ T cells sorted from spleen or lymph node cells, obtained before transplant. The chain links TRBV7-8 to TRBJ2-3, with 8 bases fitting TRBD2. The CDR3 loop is CASSFGSGGPDTQYF. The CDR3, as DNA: TGTGCCAGCAGCTTTGGGTCGGGAGGGCCCGATACGCAGTATTTT.